This TCR beta chain came from a study of T cell repertoires and HLA-DP antigens. The overall study: Transduced HeLa cells presented HLA-DP to CD4+ T cells. DNA input averaged about 220 ng in sorted CD137+CD4+ and approximately 1,200 ng in pre-culture CD4+.

Trimming left V 4 bases short and J 4 bases short, with 20 bases between. CDR3 size: 16 residues. Germline CDR1 MNHEY, CDR2 SMNVEV (reference sequence). Here immunoSEQ multiplex PCR was the method, and the copy in TCRdb shows in-frame clones only, minus some. The data contain fewer than 95,000 clones, 86% of them singletons. CD4+ T cells were isolated untouched, 95% to 98% pure. This clone was seen many times. The antigen is not known. The TCR was taken from a man in his forties or fifties in good health and CMV-seronegative. The sequencing input was CD4+ T cells from PBMCs. The V call is TRBV27, the J call TRBJ2-7; weak D call: TRBD1 (6 bases). CDR3 sequence (DNA): TGTGCCAGCAGTTCGCTGACAGGACTCCTCAATTACGAGCAGTACTTC. Its translation is CASSSLTGLLNYEQYF.